One and the same sample provided the 9 T cell receptor beta chains below, sequenced in a study of tumor-infiltrating lymphocytes in oesophageal squamous cell carcinoma. TCRdb used MiXCR to reprocess the PCR reads, holding one entry per CDR3 protein. The sample comprises under 20,000 distinct CDR3 sequences, less than 50% of which are singletons, and roughly 30% rests with the top ten. The sequenced material came from normal esophageal tissue next to the tumor. Receptor source: a female donor with esophageal squamous cell carcinoma.

This chain joins TRBV12-3 or TRBV12-4 and TRBJ2-7, with unresolved D. The CDR3 contains 12 residues. V was shortened by 6 bases and J by 3 bases, with 9 bases between the two germline ends. For the CDR3, the DNA is TGTGCCAGCAGCCGTACAAGCTACGAGCAGTACTTC. As protein: CASSRTSYEQYF.

This clonotype has at least ten counts. J is TRBJ1-2 and V is TRBV19; D is unclear. CDR1 and CDR2 (germline): LNHDA, SQIVND (reference sequence). Trimming removed 0 bases at V and 8 bases at J, with 7 bases between. The CDR3 has 12 amino acids. CDR3 protein: CASSIEATGYTF. The CDR3 region has the DNA TGTGCCAGTAGTATAGAGGCGACAGGCTACACCTTC.

This clonotype was detected only a few times. The CDR3 here is CASSLGFSGGDNEQFF. Written as DNA, the CDR3 is TGTGCCAGCAGCCTAGGTTTTAGCGGGGGGGACAATGAGCAGTTCTTC. The rearrangement uses TRBV7-2 and TRBJ2-6, with 11 bases that match TRBD2. The J call may not be correct, given that the DNA end is closer to TRBJ2-1. Germline V CDR1 and CDR2: SGHTA, FQGNSA. CDR3 size: 16 residues.

This clonotype was counted many times. This chain uses TRBV10-2 with TRBJ2-1, with TRBD1 as a possible D gene (7 bases). The DNA matches TRBJ2-5 better at its end, which makes the J call doubtful. The CDR3 consists of 15 residues. CDR1 and CDR2 (germline): WSHSY, SAAADI. CDR3 amino acids: CASSDTSTGRETQYF. The CDR3 DNA reads TGCGCCAGCAGTGACACCTCGACAGGGAGGGAGACCCAGTACTTC.

Comment on this clonotype: This sequence may be a read error, since a much larger clone differs from it by one base. The CDR3 loop is CVSSGRSGRVGDEQYF. CDR3 sequence (DNA): TGTGTCAGCAGCGGCCGTAGCGGGAGGGTGGGGGATGAGCAGTACTTC. The rearrangement links TRBV7-9 to TRBJ2-1, with 11 bases lining up with TRBD2. TRBJ2-7 matches the DNA end more closely, so the J call is doubtful. The CDR3 runs to 16 residues. The germline V gene encodes CDR1 SEHNR and CDR2 FQNEAQ (reference sequence).

Concerning this clonotype: The DNA is left out, because the CDR3 cannot be placed on it with certainty; the CDR3 is given as TCRdb lists it. The chain carries TRBV7-5 and TRBJ2-1; the DNA was not used to check the table's D call, TRBD2. TRBV7-5 counts as a pseudogene. Counting both end residues, the CDR3 totals 21 amino acids. The CDR3 sequence is CISVPETLWTSGDPNGNEQFF.

This clonotype has ten or more counts. This sequence joins TRBV12-3 or TRBV12-4 and TRBJ2-2, with D unclear. With 6 bases removed from V and 0 bases from J, the gap between germline ends came to 17 bases. CDR3 length: 17 residues. The CDR3 DNA is TGTGCCAGCAGCATGACCAGACCCACTACGAACACCGGGGAGCTGTTTTTT. Translated: CASSMTRPTTNTGELFF.

The J gene is TRBJ2-3, the V gene TRBV2; D is unclear. The germline CDR1 and CDR2 sequences are SNHLY and FYNNEI. CDR3 length equals 13 residues. Trimming left V 4 bases short and J 5 bases short, with 10 bases between. The CDR3 is CASSVSLVDTQYF. DNA for the CDR3: TGTGCCAGCAGTGTTTCGTTGGTAGATACGCAGTATTTT.

As concerns this clonotype: Given a much more abundant clone one base away, this may be a read error. The chain combines TRBV2 with TRBJ2-5; 13 bases line up with TRBD2. The J call may be in error: the DNA end matches TRBJ2-1 better. Per germline, CDR1 SNHLY and CDR2 FYNNEI. The CDR3 is 16 amino acids. The CDR3 nucleotides are TGTGCCGGCAGCCTATCACTAGCGGGAGGGCCGGGTGAGCAGTTCTTC. Amino acids: CAGSLSLAGGPGEQFF.